This record covers a single T cell receptor beta chain. This sample was taken from a study of blood T cell repertoires in COVID-19. Whole-study context: PBMCs, B-cell-depleted T cells, or T cells provided the cDNA or gDNA that made up the material.

Germline-derived CDR1 and CDR2 are SNHLY and FYNNEI. Trimming took off 9 bases at V and 0 bases at J, with 11 bases between the two ends. The CDR3 consists of 14 residues. Measured with immunoSEQ multiplex PCR; TCRdb has only the in-frame clones, and not every one. Among about 250,000 clones listed, roughly 87% were seen once. The receptor's source is a woman in her twenties or thirties with acute or convalescent COVID-19. The chain is built from TRBV2 and TRBJ2-2; D gene unclear. The sequenced sample consisted of peripheral blood. In DNA, the CDR3 is TGTGCCAGTGCTTTAGTAACGAACACCGGGGAGCTGTTTTTT. As protein: CASALVTNTGELFF.